Listed here are 18 T cell receptor beta chains from one sample, sequenced in a study of shared clonotypes between healthy human individuals. Data came from immunoSEQ multiplex PCR; TCRdb stores just in-frame clones and leaves some out. Of 2,500,000 or so clones detected, 90% to 95% appear once; the ten largest clones hold about 0.39%. Sequencing was carried out using naive CD4+ T cells from PBMCs. Described subset: CD45RA+ positively selected. These receptors were taken from a man younger than 30 in good health. Some clones in this sample may be carry-over from other donors' samples.

As concerns this clone: This sample includes further DNA sequences coding for the same CDR3. The genes are TRBV6-5 and TRBJ2-7, with TRBD2 matching 14 bases. There are 15 residues in the CDR3. Unmatched junction bases numbered 3, after V lost 6 bases and J lost 2 bases. Germline-derived CDR1 and CDR2 are MNHEY and SVGAGI. As DNA, the CDR3 is TGTGCCAGCAGCGGACTAGCGGGAGGAACCTACGAGCAGTACTTC. Amino acids: CASSGLAGGTYEQYF.

The chain combines TRBV7-9 with TRBJ1-2; D is unclear. CDR3 length: 15 amino acids. The germline V and J ends were trimmed by 1 base and 7 bases, with 16 bases remaining between them. Germline-derived CDR1 and CDR2 are SEHNR and FQNEAQ (reference sequence). CDR3 DNA sequence: TGTGCCAGCAGCTTAGTTGGCAGGTTAGGCGGTGGCTACACCTTC. Its translation: CASSLVGRLGGGYTF.

The chain is built from TRBV5-1 and TRBJ2-1; TRBD2 matches at 10 bases. J was trimmed by 8 bases and V by 0 bases; bases with no gene match: 8. The germline V gene encodes CDR1 SGHRS and CDR2 YFSETQ. The CDR3 is 16 amino acids. CDR3 bases: TGCGCCAGCAGCTTGGCCCCTAGCGGGAGTGTCGATGAGCAGTTCTTC. It specifies CASSLAPSGSVDEQFF.

V is TRBV6-6 and J is TRBJ2-2; D remains ambiguous. This CDR3 has 14 amino acids. Germline CDR1 and CDR2: MNHNY and SVGAGI (reference sequence). The germline V and J ends were trimmed by 4 bases and 2 bases, with 8 bases remaining between them. The CDR3 bases are TGTGCCAGCAGTTCTAGATCCAACACCGGGGAGCTGTTTTTT. It specifies CASSSRSNTGELFF.

The CDR3 nucleotides read TGTGCCAGCAGCTTGAGTCACAGGGCAGAAGAGACCCAGTACTTC. Translating gives CASSLSHRAEETQYF. V and J are TRBV5-4 and TRBJ2-5, with D possibly being TRBD1 (6 bases). The germline V gene encodes CDR1 SGHNT and CDR2 YYREEE (reference sequence). The CDR3 totals 15 residues. V was cut by 1 base and J by 3 bases, with 13 bases left in between.

The gene calls are TRBV6-1 and TRBJ1-3; 8 bases are a match to TRBD1. The CDR3 spans 15 residues. CDR1 is MNHNS, CDR2 SASEGT, per germline. J gave up 4 bases and V 4 bases, and 6 bases lay outside the gene matches. This chain's CDR3 is CASSVRTGPGNTIYF. The CDR3 region has the DNA TGTGCCAGCAGTGTACGGACAGGGCCGGGAAACACCATATATTTT.

A word on this clone: The same CDR3 arises from other DNA sequences in this sample as well. This chain links TRBV5-1 with TRBJ2-3; 11 nucleotides line up with TRBD1. J was trimmed by 3 bases and V by 2 bases; bases with no gene match: 2. Per germline, CDR1 SGHRS and CDR2 YFSETQ. This CDR3 spans 15 amino acids. In DNA form, the CDR3 reads TGCGCCAGCAGCTTAGGGACAGGGGGAACAGATACGCAGTATTTT. It is translated as CASSLGTGGTDTQYF.

This clone has only a few counts. The J gene is TRBJ1-5, the V gene TRBV30; unclear D gene. This CDR3 spans 14 amino acids. The V gene's germline CDR1 is GTSNPN and CDR2 SVGIG (reference sequence). V was shortened by 4 bases and J by 1 base, with 11 bases between the two germline ends. This CDR3 reads CAWKSGLSNQPQHF. The CDR3 coding sequence is TGTGCCTGGAAGTCGGGATTGAGCAATCAGCCCCAGCATTTT.

The chain carries TRBV6-5 and TRBJ1-2; D unresolved. CDR1 MNHEY and CDR2 SVGAGI come from the germline V gene. Trimming shortened V by 1 base and J by 4 bases, and 13 bases separated the two germline ends. The length of the CDR3 is 15 residues. CDR3 region: CASSYYRSSPYGYTF. Written as DNA, the CDR3 is TGTGCCAGCAGTTACTACCGTTCCTCCCCCTATGGCTACACCTTC.

The chain uses TRBV7-2 and TRBJ2-2, with D possibly matching TRBD1 (6 bases). V was cut by 4 bases and J by 6 bases, with 15 bases left in between. The CDR3 loop spans 15 amino acids. The germline CDR1 and CDR2 sequences are SGHTA and FQGNSA. CDR3 nucleotide sequence: TGTGCCAGCAGCTCACAGCCAGGGGTTTCCGGGGAGCTGTTTTTT. Translation: CASSSQPGVSGELFF.

This sequence joins TRBV27 and TRBJ2-4; 7 nucleotides line up with TRBD1. The trim removed 8 bases at V and 9 bases at J, leaving 13 bases unmatched. The germline CDR1 and CDR2 sequences are MNHEY and SMNVEV (reference sequence). CDR3 size: 14 residues. The CDR3 nucleotides are TGTGCCAGCCTCCCCCACAGGGGTTTAGGCATTCAGTACTTC. Protein sequence: CASLPHRGLGIQYF.

This clone was found once. The chain combines TRBV5-1 with TRBJ1-2; TRBD1 matches 8 bases. Germline V lookup: CDR1 SGHRS, CDR2 YFSETQ. Trimming removed 5 bases from V and 8 bases from J; junction bases left unmatched: 8. The CDR3 has 13 amino acids. The CDR3 coding sequence is TGCGCCAGCAGTTTGACAGGGGATTTGGGCTACACCTTC. Translated, it gives CASSLTGDLGYTF.

The chain has TRBV7-3 and TRBJ2-3; D is unresolved. The CDR3 spans 14 residues. Trimming pared 2 bases from V and 2 bases from J, leaving 8 bases between. Germline V gene data show CDR1 as SGHTA and CDR2 as FQGTGA. Here the CDR3 DNA reads TGTGCCAGCAGCTTACTTACCTCCACAGATACGCAGTATTTT. Translated: CASSLLTSTDTQYF.

This sequence joins TRBV7-9 and TRBJ2-5, with D unresolved. Germline-derived CDR1 and CDR2 are SEHNR and FQNEAQ (reference sequence). This CDR3 comprises 15 residues. V was cut by 2 bases and J by 0 bases, with 10 bases left in between. The CDR3 loop reads CASSLIGQNQETQYF. The CDR3 coding sequence is TGTGCCAGCAGCTTAATAGGGCAGAACCAAGAGACCCAGTACTTC. Together with reference TRBV7-9 and TRBJ2-5, the CDR3 gives the full variable domain: DTGVSQNPRHKITKRGQNVTFRCDPISEHNRLYWYRQTLGQGPEFLTYFQNEAQLEKSRLLSDRFSAERPKGSFSTLEIQRTEQGDSAMYLCASSLIGQNQETQYFGPGTRLLVL.

The chain carries TRBV28 and TRBJ1-2; unclear D gene. This CDR3 contains 13 residues. Germline V CDR1 and CDR2: MDHEN, SYDVKM. V lost 2 bases to trimming and J lost 7 bases, with 11 bases between them. CDR3 protein: CASSLVKVRGYTF. The CDR3 DNA reads TGTGCCAGCAGTTTAGTTAAAGTGCGTGGCTACACCTTC.

Points on this clone: Different DNA sequences within this sample yield the same CDR3. The chain couples TRBV18 to TRBJ1-1, with 12 bases matching TRBD1. The germline V gene has CDR1 KGHSH and CDR2 LQKENI. V dropped 3 bases and J dropped 5; count of bases not matched to a gene: 7. The CDR3 runs 16 residues. CDR3 amino acids: CASSPGTGGAGTEAFF. Here the CDR3 DNA reads TGTGCCAGCTCACCTGGGACAGGGGGCGCCGGAACTGAAGCTTTCTTT.

Comment on this clone: Other DNA sequences of this sample code for an identical CDR3. The V call is TRBV7-9, the J call TRBJ2-5; TRBD1 aligns across 11 bases. J lost 4 bases, V lost 4 bases, and 2 bases had no gene match. The CDR3 sequence is 14 residues long. The germline gives CDR1 SEHNR, CDR2 FQNEAQ (reference sequence). CDR3 amino acids: CASSSGTGGETQYF. Written as DNA, the CDR3 is TGTGCCAGCAGCTCAGGGACAGGGGGAGAGACCCAGTACTTC.

The chain combines TRBV7-3 with TRBJ1-3; TRBD1 might be the D (5 bases). Per the germline V gene, CDR1 is SGHTA and CDR2 is FQGTGA. CDR3 length: 16 residues. The ends were cut back, 5 bases at V and 0 bases at J, with 14 bases in the middle. The CDR3: CASSVTGGSSGNTIYF. The DNA of the CDR3 is TGTGCCAGCAGCGTCACGGGGGGATCCTCTGGAAACACCATATATTTT.